This passage covers 32 T cell receptor beta chains from one sample sequenced in a study of early T cells in non-severe SARS-CoV-2 infection (dated by TCRdb to about 2021). Library method: 5' RACE. The data were produced on a NextSeq 500. The raw public reads went through TCRdb reprocessing: fastp at Q25, MiXCR clone calling, in-frame beta chains kept. Each CDR3 protein gets just one entry, which takes the most common genes and DNA from the rows behind it. In this sample the table shows tens of thousands of distinct CDR3 sequences, over 4.5% of which occur a single time. The ten largest clonotypes hold 4.8% of the sample. Sample: whole blood. The receptors come from an adult who was a healthcare worker with PCR-confirmed SARS-CoV-2 infection or an uninfected control (not recorded which).

This clonotype was picked up many times. The chain employs TRBV12-5 and TRBJ2-7, with TRBD1 identical over 8 bases. The germline V gene encodes CDR1 LGHNT and CDR2 FRNRAP. Germline trimming cut 2 bases from V and 4 bases from J; bases unmatched to any gene: 7. The CDR3 runs 15 residues. CDR3 in DNA: TGTGCTAGTGGTTTGCCGGGACAGGACCCATACGAGCAGTACTTC. It is translated as CASGLPGQDPYEQYF.

This clonotype was seen at least ten times. The genes are TRBV5-1 and TRBJ2-7; 10 bases fit TRBD1. Losses at the gene ends were 3 bases for V and 7 bases for J; bases not matched to a gene: 7. Germline lookup yields CDR1 SGHRS and CDR2 YFSETQ. The CDR3 has 14 amino acids. As DNA, the CDR3 is TGCGCCAGCAGCTGGGCGGACAGGGGGAGAGAGCAGTACTTC. It codes for CASSWADRGREQYF.

The chain recombines TRBV7-2 with TRBJ1-6; the match to TRBD1 covers 7 bases. The CDR3 loop spans 18 amino acids. After removal of 1 base from V and 9 bases from J, the junction contained 15 bases not matched to a gene. The germline gives CDR1 SGHTA, CDR2 FQGNSA. The CDR3 sequence is CASSLVSPPQGGTSPLHF. The CDR3 DNA reads TGTGCCAGCAGCTTAGTTTCTCCCCCCCAGGGGGGCACTTCACCCCTCCACTTT. The whole variable domain, remainder taken from reference TRBV7-2 and TRBJ1-6, is GAGVSQSPSNKVTEKGKDVELRCDPISGHTALYWYRQSLGQGLEFLIYFQGNSAPDKSGLPSDRFSAERTGGSVSTLTIQRTQQEDSAVYLCASSLVSPPQGGTSPLHFGNGTRLTVT.

This clonotype was observed a few times. The chain recombines TRBV28 with TRBJ2-2; the match to TRBD1 covers 7 bases. Germline assignment: CDR1 MDHEN and CDR2 SYDVKM. With V trimmed by 3 bases and J by 3 bases, 4 bases remained unmatched. There are 15 residues in the CDR3. The CDR3 loop is CASSFDRAHTGELFF. CDR3 DNA sequence: TGTGCCAGCAGTTTTGACAGGGCCCACACCGGGGAGCTGTTTTTT.

This clonotype was seen ten or more times. The rearrangement joins TRBV5-1 to TRBJ1-3; D remains unclear. Trimming took off 4 bases at V and 2 bases at J, with 10 bases between the two ends. This CDR3 is 14 amino acids long. Germline V lookup: CDR1 SGHRS, CDR2 YFSETQ. CDR3 DNA sequence: TGCGCCAGCAGCGCGACCGTTGCTGGAAACACCATATATTTT. Protein: CASSATVAGNTIYF.

Ten or more counts support this clonotype. The genes are TRBV10-2 and TRBJ2-1, with a possible D match to TRBD1 (6 bases). The CDR3 consists of 15 residues. V lost 3 bases to trimming and J lost 8 bases, with 17 bases between them. Germline-derived CDR1 and CDR2 are WSHSY and SAAADI. Here the CDR3 reads CASSERQGKMDEQFF. The CDR3 DNA is TGCGCCAGCAGTGAACGTCAGGGGAAGATGGATGAGCAGTTCTTC.

This clonotype was detected many times. This chain connects TRBV12-3 or TRBV12-4 to TRBJ2-2, with D uncertain. The CDR3 covers 14 residues. V shed 0 bases and J shed 4 bases, with 6 bases lying between them. CDR3 loop: CASSLADGTGELFF. The CDR3, as DNA: TGTGCCAGCAGTTTAGCAGATGGCACCGGGGAGCTGTTTTTT.

This clonotype has a count of ten or more. This sequence joins TRBV29-1 and TRBJ2-7; the D gene is possibly TRBD2 (5 bases). The CDR3 has 13 amino acids. CDR1 SQVTM and CDR2 ANQGSEA come from the germline V gene. V dropped 4 bases and J dropped 1 base, with 11 bases sitting between them. This chain's CDR3 is CSVGREASYEQYF. The DNA of the CDR3 is TGCAGCGTTGGTCGGGAAGCGTCCTACGAGCAGTACTTC.

This clonotype was recorded a few times. The chain uses TRBV28 and TRBJ2-3; D not resolved. Germline V gene data show CDR1 as MDHEN and CDR2 as SYDVKM. CDR3 length: 14 residues. V was trimmed by 4 bases and J by 4 bases, leaving 12 bases between them. CDR3 residues: CASSSEVRADTQYF. The CDR3 nucleotides are TGTGCCAGCAGTTCCGAGGTTAGGGCAGATACGCAGTATTTT.

This clonotype was recorded at least ten times. The chain couples TRBV12-3 or TRBV12-4 to TRBJ2-1; D is unclear. This CDR3 is built from 14 residues. V lost 6 bases and J lost 1, with 10 bases in between. The CDR3 loop is CASRLAGSYNEQFF. The CDR3 DNA is TGTGCCAGCAGACTGGCCGGATCCTACAATGAGCAGTTCTTC.

This clonotype came up many times. J is TRBJ1-2 and V is TRBV29-1; 7 bases agree with TRBD1. This CDR3 region has 12 residues. Germline CDR1 SQVTM, CDR2 ANQGSEA. Unmatched junction bases numbered 11, after V lost 8 bases and J lost 8 bases. The DNA of the CDR3 is TGCAGCTCCCGGGAGGGGGCTCGGGGCTACACCTTC. Protein sequence: CSSREGARGYTF.

This clonotype came up many times. The gene calls are TRBV6-1 and TRBJ2-2; the D gene could be TRBD1 or TRBD2 (6 bases each). Trimming took 0 bases from V and 5 from J, leaving 16 bases between them. The germline V gene has CDR1 MNHNS and CDR2 SASEGT. The CDR3 loop spans 17 amino acids. The CDR3 coding sequence is TGTGCCAGCAGTGAAGCCCCCTGGGGGGCGCGGACCGGGGAGCTGTTTTTT. This encodes CASSEAPWGARTGELFF.

This clonotype was seen ten or more times. This chain joins TRBV6-5 and TRBJ2-3; the D is unclear. With 3 bases removed from V and 6 bases from J, the gap between germline ends came to 13 bases. CDR1 MNHEY and CDR2 SVGAGI come from the germline V gene. This CDR3 is built from 14 residues. The chain's CDR3 is CASSYRPQADTQYF. The CDR3 DNA sequence: TGTGCCAGCAGTTATCGGCCTCAGGCGGATACGCAGTATTTT.

This clonotype was picked up a small number of times. The chain has TRBV19 and TRBJ2-3, with 8 nucleotides matching TRBD2. The CDR3 spans 14 residues. With V trimmed by 4 bases and J by 4 bases, 4 bases remained unmatched. Per the germline V gene, CDR1 is LNHDA and CDR2 is SQIVND (reference sequence). In nucleotides, the CDR3 is TGTGCCAGTAGTAGCGGGAGGCCCTCAGATACGCAGTATTTT. Its protein product is CASSSGRPSDTQYF.

This clonotype appeared many times. The gene calls are TRBV20-1 and TRBJ1-2; possible D gene TRBD1, 5 bases. This CDR3 comprises 12 residues. Trimming left V 5 bases short and J 4 bases short, with 11 bases between. Per the germline V gene, CDR1 is DFQATT and CDR2 is SNEGSKA (reference sequence). The CDR3 spells CSAPQGIYGYTF. Written as DNA, the CDR3 is TGCAGTGCTCCGCAGGGTATCTATGGCTACACCTTC.

This clonotype was counted many times. The chain employs TRBV28 and TRBJ2-1, with 9 bases lining up with TRBD2. CDR1 MDHEN and CDR2 SYDVKM come from the germline V gene. The CDR3 sequence is 16 residues long. Trimming at V came to 6 bases and at J to 1 base, leaving 7 bases not matched to a gene. CDR3 protein: CASRVDSGRSYNEQFF. Written as DNA, the CDR3 is TGTGCCAGCAGGGTGGATAGCGGGAGATCCTACAATGAGCAGTTCTTC.

This clonotype was detected many times. This chain links TRBV29-1 with TRBJ2-1; no clear D gene. CDR1 and CDR2 from the germline V gene are SQVTM and ANQGSEA. The V and J ends lost 4 bases and 4 bases respectively, with 14 bases between them. This CDR3 is 14 amino acids long. The CDR3 reads CSVGGRATYNEQFF. CDR3 sequence (DNA): TGCAGCGTTGGCGGTCGGGCAACTTACAATGAGCAGTTCTTC.

This clonotype has ten or more counts. The rearrangement uses TRBV3-1 and TRBJ2-7; D unclear. This CDR3 region has 14 residues. Trimming removed 6 bases from V and 5 bases from J, with 17 bases in between. Germline CDR1 reads LGHDT; CDR2 reads YNNKEL (reference sequence). The CDR3 sequence: CASSLSTPVDEQYF. The CDR3 DNA follows: TGTGCCAGCAGTCTTTCGACTCCTGTGGACGAGCAGTACTTC.

This clonotype appeared a few times. This chain links TRBV27 with TRBJ2-7, with D unclear. The length of the CDR3 is 13 residues. Germline CDR1 and CDR2: MNHEY and SMNVEV (reference sequence). Trimming took 6 bases from V and 5 from J, leaving 14 bases between them. CDR3 in amino acids: CASRSLGRDEQYF. The CDR3 bases are TGTGCCAGCAGATCTTTGGGTAGGGACGAGCAGTACTTC.

The rearrangement links TRBV5-1 to TRBJ1-2, with D tentatively TRBD1 (6 bases). The CDR3 is 16 amino acids. V gave up 5 bases and J gave up 4 bases, with 21 bases separating them. Per the germline V gene, CDR1 is SGHRS and CDR2 is YFSETQ. The DNA of the CDR3 is TGCGCCAGCAGGGGTGTTGGGGGCCTAGAAGCCTATGGCTACACCTTC. It specifies CASRGVGGLEAYGYTF. Drawing the rest from reference TRBV5-1 and TRBJ1-2, the complete variable domain is KAGVTQTPRYLIKTRGQQVTLSCSPISGHRSVSWYQQTPGQGLQFLFEYFSETQRNKGNFPGRFSGRQFSNSRSEMNVSTLELGDSALYLCASRGVGGLEAYGYTFGSGTRLTVV.

Only a few counts were recorded for this clonotype. The chain recombines TRBV24-1 with TRBJ2-1; 8 bases match TRBD2. Germline CDR1 is KGHDR and CDR2 is SFDVKD. Unmatched junction bases numbered 12, after V lost 3 bases and J lost 9 bases. This CDR3 spans 16 amino acids. The CDR3 sequence is CATSDVGSGNGGEQFF. The DNA of the CDR3 is TGTGCCACCAGTGATGTTGGTAGCGGGAACGGAGGTGAGCAGTTCTTC.

The V gene is TRBV20-1, the J gene TRBJ2-7, with 11 bases aligning to TRBD2. The V segment lost 3 bases and the J segment 6 bases; nucleotides outside the gene matches: 7. CDR1 and CDR2 (germline): DFQATT, SNEGSKA (reference sequence). This CDR3 has 14 amino acids. The CDR3 DNA reads as TGCAGTGCTAGTAAACTAGCGGGAGTAGGCGAGCAGTACTTC. This gives the protein CSASKLAGVGEQYF.

The table lists this clonotype with many counts. The V call is TRBV10-3, the J call TRBJ2-1; TRBD2 agrees at 7 bases. V gave up 2 bases and J gave up 3 bases; unmatched junction bases: 10. The CDR3 length is 17 residues. Germline V CDR1 and CDR2: ENHRY, SYGVKD. The CDR3 reads CAISEPRTGGFYNEQFF. CDR3 nucleotide sequence: TGTGCCATCAGTGAGCCAAGAACGGGGGGTTTCTACAATGAGCAGTTCTTC.

This clonotype was counted ten times or more. The CDR3 here is CASSFIPTGAHSGNTIYF. DNA for the CDR3: TGCGCCAGCAGCTTCATCCCGACAGGGGCTCACTCTGGAAACACCATATATTTT. V gene TRBV5-1 combines with J gene TRBJ1-3, with 8 positions matching TRBD1. The CDR3 sequence is 18 residues long. J was trimmed by 0 bases and V by 2 bases; bases with no gene match: 10. Looked up from germline, CDR1 is SGHRS and CDR2 is YFSETQ.

This clonotype appeared many times. The chain carries TRBV29-1 and TRBJ1-1; 12 nucleotides match TRBD1. Germline V gene data show CDR1 as SQVTM and CDR2 as ANQGSEA. The J segment lost 5 bases and the V segment lost 8 bases, leaving 6 bases of the junction unmatched. The CDR3 is 13 amino acids. The CDR3: CSTPGQGATEAFF. The CDR3, as DNA: TGCAGCACTCCGGGACAGGGGGCGACTGAAGCTTTCTTT. Combining the CDR3 with reference TRBV29-1 and TRBJ1-1 gives the whole variable domain SAVISQKPSRDICQRGTSLTIQCQVDSQVTMMFWYRQQPGQSLTLIATANQGSEATYESGFVIDKFPISRPNLTFSTLTVSNMSPEDSSIYLCSTPGQGATEAFFGQGTRLTVV.

This clonotype was seen repeatedly, ten times or more. The rearrangement uses TRBV19 and TRBJ1-2; D is undetermined. V was shortened by 7 bases and J by 5 bases, with 11 bases between the two germline ends. This CDR3 region has 12 residues. Germline CDR1 and CDR2: LNHDA and SQIVND (reference sequence). CDR3 in DNA: TGTGCCAGTAACAAGCAGCAGTATGGCTACACCTTC. Translation gives CASNKQQYGYTF.

This clonotype was observed at least ten times. This sequence joins TRBV9 and TRBJ2-7; D is undetermined. Germline CDR1 is SGDLS and CDR2 is YYNGEE. Trimming stripped 4 bases from V and 3 bases from J, with 14 bases between. The CDR3 extends over 14 amino acids. The CDR3 spells CASSPGPGGYEQYF. In DNA, the CDR3 is TGTGCCAGCAGCCCTGGGCCAGGCGGCTACGAGCAGTACTTC.

At least ten counts were recorded for this clonotype. The chain couples TRBV15 to TRBJ1-1; weak D call: TRBD1 (6 bases). Germline V gene lookup returns CDR1 LNHNV and CDR2 YYDKDF (reference sequence). This CDR3 has 15 amino acids. Trimming shortened V by 0 bases and J by 4 bases, and 12 bases separated the two germline ends. Here the CDR3 reads CATSRETGLTTEAFF. The CDR3 DNA is TGTGCCACCAGCAGAGAAACAGGGCTTACCACTGAAGCTTTCTTT.

This clonotype was detected ten times or more. This chain joins TRBV6-5 and TRBJ2-3; TRBD2 matches at 11 bases. Germline-derived CDR1 and CDR2 are MNHEY and SVGAGI. Trimming cost V 4 bases and J 5 bases; bases outside gene matches: 2. The CDR3 totals 14 residues. CDR3 sequence (DNA): TGTGCCAGCAGTTTAGGACTAGCGGGAGATACGCAGTATTTT. Protein product: CASSLGLAGDTQYF.

This clonotype came up once. Sequence at one end of the junction differs from germline and may be a read error. The V gene is TRBV29-1, the J gene TRBJ2-2, with a weak D call TRBD2 (5 bases). The CDR3 contains 13 residues. Germline V gene lookup returns CDR1 SQVTM and CDR2 ANQGSEA. CDR3 sequence (DNA): TGCAGCGTTGACAGGCACAACACCGGGGAGCTGTTTTTC. It yields the protein CSVDRHNTGELFF.

This clonotype was seen at least ten times. This chain links TRBV5-1 with TRBJ2-5; D not resolved. V was clipped by 0 bases and J by 5 bases, with 11 bases between them. CDR3 length: 14 residues. Germline CDR1 is SGHRS and CDR2 is YFSETQ. The CDR3 is CASSLDRVLETQYF. In DNA form, the CDR3 reads TGCGCCAGCAGCTTGGATCGGGTTTTGGAGACCCAGTACTTC.

This clonotype was observed many times. The chain carries TRBV7-8 and TRBJ2-7, with D perhaps matching TRBD1 or TRBD2 (5 bases each). Trimming took 5 bases from V and 8 from J, leaving 22 bases between them. Germline assignment: CDR1 SGHVS and CDR2 FQNEAQ. This CDR3 has 15 residues. The CDR3 here is CASSRTRDPLFKQYF. The CDR3 DNA follows: TGTGCCAGCAGCAGGACCCGGGACCCTCTCTTTAAGCAGTACTTC.